Sequencing of this T cell receptor (beta chain) was carried out in a study of CD8 T cells in ankylosing spondylitis. Molecular-barcoded quantitative 5'-RACE produced these TCR beta libraries. TCRdb fed the 5' RACE reads into MiXCR, producing one record per CDR3 protein. The sample yields 200,000 to 250,000 distinct CDR3 sequences, 20% to 30% seen once. To note about this clonotype: Antigen unknown.

Findings and limits, study-wide: Some motif variants had been reported before (in reactive arthritis synovial fluid and blood). Disease-linked clones proved CD8+ and comparatively uncommon in peripheral blood. As reported, disease-linked clones showed significant enrichment in matched ankylosing spondylitis synovial fluid.

The CDR3 covers 15 residues. Germline loops: CDR1 MGHDK, CDR2 SYGVNS. Trimming at V came to 5 bases and at J to 3 bases, leaving 6 bases not matched to a gene. This clonotype was obtained from a male donor with ankylosing spondylitis or in good health (not recorded which). The sequenced material came from blood, either unsorted or a sorted T cell fraction (not recorded which). This chain uses TRBV25-1 with TRBJ2-1, with TRBD2 matching 8 bases. CDR3 nucleotides: TGTGCCAGCAGTATGGGCGGGAGGAACTACAATGAGCAGTTCTTC. Residues: CASSMGGRNYNEQFF. Full variable domain (missing parts from reference TRBV25-1 and TRBJ2-1): EADIYQTPRYLVIGTGKKITLECSQTMGHDKMYWYQQDPGMELHLIHYSYGVNSTEKGDLSSESTVSRIRTEHFPLTLESARPSHTSQYLCASSMGGRNYNEQFFGPGTRLTVL.